Listed below are T cell receptor beta chains from one sample, sequenced in a study of OX40 agonist ivuxolimab in advanced cancers. TCRdb's copy holds only in-frame clones and misses some; the assay was immunoSEQ multiplex PCR. The sample consists of some 25,000 clones, just under 75% of them appearing once. Material: CD4+ or CD8+ T cells sorted from blood, obtained in a trial of the OX40 agonist ivuxolimab. These receptor sequences come from an adult with an advanced solid tumor such as melanoma, head and neck, liver or kidney cancer. Each CDR3 is given without its conserved first and last residue. A D gene is named only where the DNA matches it firmly. Expanded clones are given a class, and other clones once, few, many or no size at all.

CDR3 protein: ASSRRGVRNEQF
clone size: .
V gene: TRBV5-8
D gene: .
J gene: TRBJ2-1

CDR3 protein: ASSSYRVNYGYT
clone size: .
V gene: TRBV6-5
D gene: .
J gene: TRBJ1-2

CDR3 protein: ASSPGGLNTEAF
clone size: .
V gene: TRBV27
D gene: .
J gene: TRBJ1-1

CDR3 protein: ATGQGSSYEQY
clone size: few
V gene: TRBV5-4
D gene: TRBD1
J gene: TRBJ2-7

CDR3 protein: ASSVSGSGGTYEQY
clone size: .
V gene: TRBV9
D gene: TRBD2
J gene: TRBJ2-7

CDR3 protein: ASSLRGGPYNEQF
clone size: .
V gene: TRBV7-3
D gene: TRBD2
J gene: TRBJ2-1

CDR3 protein: ASSQDLNLQETQY
clone size: .
V gene: TRBV11-1
D gene: .
J gene: TRBJ2-5

CDR3 protein: ASSFARTSGYEQY
clone size: .
V gene: TRBV11-1
D gene: TRBD2
J gene: TRBJ2-7

CDR3 protein: ASSSNSHNEQF
clone size: .
V gene: TRBV13
D gene: .
J gene: TRBJ2-1

CDR3 protein: ASRQGAVYGYT
clone size: .
V gene: TRBV6-5
D gene: TRBD1
J gene: TRBJ1-2

CDR3 protein: ASRRQNANTGELF
clone size: .
V gene: TRBV13
D gene: .
J gene: TRBJ2-2

CDR3 protein: ASSFGTSGGGGNEQF
clone size: .
V gene: TRBV13
D gene: TRBD2
J gene: TRBJ2-1

CDR3 protein: ASSLEGVRRSYEQY
clone size: .
V gene: TRBV5-6
D gene: .
J gene: TRBJ2-7

CDR3 protein: SVETWDSSSYEQY
clone size: few
V gene: TRBV29-1
D gene: TRBD1
J gene: TRBJ2-7

CDR3 protein: ASSVGRGDTYEQY
clone size: .
V gene: TRBV9
D gene: .
J gene: TRBJ2-7

CDR3 protein: ASSQDLVLIGQEAF
clone size: once
V gene: TRBV4-1
D gene: .
J gene: TRBJ1-1

CDR3 protein: ASSVGTSFNEQF
clone size: .
V gene: TRBV9
D gene: .
J gene: TRBJ2-1

CDR3 protein: ASSFRGDWENYGYT
clone size: .
V gene: TRBV5-2
D gene: .
J gene: TRBJ1-2

CDR3 protein: ASSYPGGDAEAF
clone size: .
V gene: TRBV6-5
D gene: .
J gene: TRBJ1-1

CDR3 protein: ASSFSQGNLYEQY
clone size: .
V gene: TRBV11-3
D gene: .
J gene: TRBJ2-7

CDR3 protein: ASSQEEGTYNEQF
clone size: few
V gene: TRBV5-4
D gene: .
J gene: TRBJ2-1

CDR3 protein: ASSLLQGDTQY
clone size: .
V gene: TRBV7-8
D gene: TRBD1
J gene: TRBJ2-3

CDR3 protein: ASSLGAAGRETQY
clone size: .
V gene: TRBV28
D gene: .
J gene: TRBJ2-5

CDR3 protein: ASSQQVGGENIQY
clone size: .
V gene: TRBV4-2
D gene: .
J gene: TRBJ2-4

CDR3 protein: ASSTLRRAGETQY
clone size: medium-sized
V gene: TRBV19
D gene: .
J gene: TRBJ2-5

CDR3 protein: ASSPGASYEQY
clone size: .
V gene: TRBV6-1
D gene: .
J gene: TRBJ2-7

CDR3 protein: ASSLIAGGGSEQY
clone size: once
V gene: TRBV4-3
D gene: TRBD2
J gene: TRBJ2-7

CDR3 protein: AWSVGGNQPQH
clone size: .
V gene: TRBV19
D gene: .
J gene: TRBJ1-5

CDR3 protein: ATSRDRNTEAF
clone size: .
V gene: TRBV15
D gene: .
J gene: TRBJ1-1

CDR3 protein: ASSLELAGTGELF
clone size: .
V gene: TRBV7-6
D gene: TRBD2
J gene: TRBJ2-2

CDR3 protein: ASSPTIGGEQY
clone size: .
V gene: TRBV27
D gene: .
J gene: TRBJ2-7

CDR3 protein: ASSQAQSATETQY
clone size: few
V gene: TRBV4-2
D gene: .
J gene: TRBJ2-5

CDR3 protein: ASSLEGGSSQETQY
clone size: .
V gene: TRBV27
D gene: .
J gene: TRBJ2-5

CDR3 protein: AISEPTGGGDEQF
clone size: .
V gene: TRBV10-3
D gene: TRBD1
J gene: TRBJ2-1

CDR3 protein: ASSADFQVVTGVEPYEQY
clone size: .
V gene: TRBV5-4
D gene: TRBD1
J gene: TRBJ2-7

CDR3 protein: ASSLTPYEQY
clone size: .
V gene: TRBV7-9
D gene: .
J gene: TRBJ2-7

CDR3 protein: ASSQEAGTSVAGELF
clone size: .
V gene: TRBV4-2
D gene: TRBD2
J gene: TRBJ2-2

CDR3 protein: ASSPGVAGNSPLH
clone size: few
V gene: TRBV4-1
D gene: .
J gene: TRBJ1-6

CDR3 protein: ASSWTVSSTGELF
clone size: .
V gene: TRBV6-5
D gene: .
J gene: TRBJ2-2

CDR3 protein: ASSPAGGSGANVLT
clone size: .
V gene: TRBV7-9
D gene: TRBD2
J gene: TRBJ2-6

CDR3 protein: ASSAPGGPQH
clone size: .
V gene: TRBV7-5
D gene: .
J gene: TRBJ1-5

CDR3 protein: ASSSSGETGELF
clone size: medium-sized
V gene: TRBV27
D gene: .
J gene: TRBJ2-2

CDR3 protein: ASSLAGLAGGPWNEQF
clone size: .
V gene: TRBV5-1
D gene: TRBD2
J gene: TRBJ2-1

CDR3 protein: ASSYYPGTEAF
clone size: .
V gene: TRBV6-5
D gene: .
J gene: TRBJ1-1

CDR3 protein: ASSTGGDEKLF
clone size: .
V gene: TRBV5-6
D gene: TRBD1
J gene: TRBJ1-4

CDR3 protein: ASSSQEGAGKETQY
clone size: .
V gene: TRBV11-1
D gene: TRBD1
J gene: TRBJ2-5

CDR3 protein: ASSLVLHEQF
clone size: few
V gene: TRBV7-2
D gene: .
J gene: TRBJ2-1

CDR3 protein: ASSSLGTGFGGYT
clone size: .
V gene: TRBV27
D gene: TRBD1
J gene: TRBJ1-2

CDR3 protein: ASSTRTAYDQPQH
clone size: once
V gene: TRBV19
D gene: .
J gene: TRBJ1-5

CDR3 protein: ASSQDWTGERGYEQY
clone size: few
V gene: TRBV7-9
D gene: TRBD1
J gene: TRBJ2-7

CDR3 protein: ASSRPLETQY
clone size: .
V gene: TRBV7-8
D gene: .
J gene: TRBJ2-5

CDR3 protein: ASSPRETGSKGYEQY
clone size: .
V gene: TRBV7-9
D gene: .
J gene: TRBJ2-7

CDR3 protein: ASSGTAGHYNSPLH
clone size: .
V gene: TRBV9
D gene: .
J gene: TRBJ1-6

CDR3 protein: ASSYPSGGQETQY
clone size: .
V gene: TRBV5-6
D gene: TRBD2
J gene: TRBJ2-5

CDR3 protein: ASSYSQGGEQY
clone size: few
V gene: TRBV6-5
D gene: .
J gene: TRBJ2-7

CDR3 protein: ASSGTGGANTGELF
clone size: .
V gene: TRBV9
D gene: .
J gene: TRBJ2-2

CDR3 protein: ASSPDGMNTEAF
clone size: .
V gene: TRBV19
D gene: .
J gene: TRBJ1-1

CDR3 protein: ASSPGLAGGRSAGELF
clone size: .
V gene: TRBV7-9
D gene: TRBD2
J gene: TRBJ2-2

CDR3 protein: ASSIPGEGARGTEAF
clone size: .
V gene: TRBV5-4
D gene: .
J gene: TRBJ1-1

CDR3 protein: ASSQAAGTGRPTGELF
clone size: .
V gene: TRBV14
D gene: .
J gene: TRBJ2-2